These 24 T cell receptor beta chains came from one sample sequenced in a study of T cells in tuberculosis (dated by TCRdb to the late 2010s). To prepare the library, the immunoSEQ multiplex PCR assay was applied. TCRdb carries this immuneACCESS record with in-frame sequences only. Its versions omit some clonotypes, under half of them owing to an unresolved V gene in the studies checked, with the rest unexplained. Present in this sample are tens of thousands of clones, around 93% of which were seen just once. The top ten constitute roughly 2.3% of the sample. The intended sense of this specimen's time point label: new active TB diagnosis, blood taken before or within 7 days of starting treatment. This specimen was PBMCs, taken at tuberculosis diagnosis. These receptors were collected from an adult with tuberculosis.

The rearrangement joins TRBV4-1 to TRBJ2-2; the match to TRBD1 covers 7 bases. J was trimmed by 6 bases and V by 4 bases; bases with no gene match: 11. CDR1 MGHRA and CDR2 YSYEKL come from the germline V gene. This CDR3 is built from 16 residues. CDR3 region: CASSRTGVQTPGELFF. DNA for the CDR3: TGCGCCAGCAGCCGAACAGGGGTTCAAACCCCCGGGGAGCTGTTTTTT.

This clone was seen a single time. The chain joins TRBV2 to TRBJ2-1, with no clear D. Germline V CDR1 and CDR2: SNHLY, FYNNEI. This CDR3 has 13 amino acids. V was clipped by 3 bases and J by 7 bases, with 10 bases between them. CDR3 nucleotide sequence: TGTGCCAGCAGTGAGTGGAGCTTTAATGAGCAGTTCTTC. Its translation is CASSEWSFNEQFF.

This sequence joins TRBV30 and TRBJ1-5; TRBD1 is a possible D gene (5 bases). V was cut by 0 bases and J by 9 bases, with 15 bases left in between. Germline CDR1 is GTSNPN and CDR2 is SVGIG (reference sequence). The CDR3 consists of 14 residues. This chain's CDR3 is CAWSVVTDGGPQHF. The CDR3 nucleotides are TGTGCCTGGAGTGTAGTGACAGATGGCGGGCCCCAGCATTTT.

The V call is TRBV14, the J call TRBJ1-1; tentative D call: TRBD1 (6 bases). The CDR3 spans 16 residues. Trimming shortened V by 6 bases and J by 1 base, and 18 bases separated the two germline ends. From germline, CDR1 is SGHDN and CDR2 FVKESK. CDR3 nucleotides: TGTGCCAGCAGTCTCGGAACAGGGTTGAGGAACACTGAAGCTTTCTTT. This gives the protein CASSLGTGLRNTEAFF.

This chain uses TRBV9 with TRBJ1-1; D gene uncertain. The length of the CDR3 is 14 residues. V was trimmed by 0 bases and J by 5 bases, leaving 11 bases between them. Germline CDR1 and CDR2: SGDLS and YYNGEE. CDR3 coding DNA: TGTGCCAGCAGCGTAGTTACAACCGGGACTGAAGCTTTCTTT. Its protein product is CASSVVTTGTEAFF.

The chain joins TRBV25-1 to TRBJ2-2; TRBD1 aligns across 7 bases. After removal of 8 bases from V and 1 base from J, the junction contained 7 bases not matched to a gene. The CDR3 consists of 15 residues. From germline, CDR1 is MGHDK and CDR2 SYGVNS. The DNA for the CDR3 is TGTGCCAGCTCCACCAGACAGGGGAACACCGGGGAGCTGTTTTTT. Amino acid sequence: CASSTRQGNTGELFF.

The V gene is TRBV5-1, the J gene TRBJ1-2, with 7 bases aligning to TRBD1. The V and J ends lost 4 bases and 7 bases, in that order; junction bases with no gene match: 10. CDR3 length equals 14 residues. The germline gives CDR1 SGHRS, CDR2 YFSETQ. The CDR3 here is CASSPPLQGSGYTF. CDR3 bases: TGCGCCAGCAGCCCACCGTTACAGGGGTCTGGCTACACCTTC.

CDR3 sequence: CASSVVPQGGEQYF. CDR3 bases: TGTGCCAGCAGCGTAGTGCCACAGGGCGGCGAGCAGTACTTC. The V and J genes are TRBV9 and TRBJ2-7; a weak D match, TRBD1 (6 bases). Trimming left V 0 bases short and J 6 bases short, with 13 bases between. CDR3 length: 14 amino acids. Germline values: CDR1 SGDLS, CDR2 YYNGEE. The full variable domain, in which reference TRBV9 and TRBJ2-7 provide the parts outside the CDR3, is DSGVTQTPKHLITATGQRVTLRCSPRSGDLSVYWYQQSLDQGLQFLIQYYNGEERAKGNILERFSAQQFPDLHSELNLSSLELGDSALYFCASSVVPQGGEQYFGPGTRLTVT.

This clone was seen more than once but under ten times. For the CDR3, the DNA is TGTGCCAGCAGTGAACAGCGGTCACCCCTCCACTTT. Residues: CASSEQRSPLHF. The genes are TRBV28 and TRBJ1-6; D gene ambiguous. CDR1 and CDR2 (germline): MDHEN, SYDVKM. The germline V and J ends were trimmed by 5 bases and 10 bases, with 9 bases remaining between them. The CDR3 has 12 amino acids.

This clone was seen once. The gene calls are TRBV11-2 and TRBJ2-6; D perhaps matches TRBD2 (6 bases). Deletions cut 6 bases from V and 0 bases from J, with 15 bases between. The CDR3 loop spans 17 amino acids. Per germline, CDR1 SGHAT and CDR2 FQNNGV. The CDR3, as DNA: TGTGCCAGCAGAACTACGGGACTCCACTCTGGGGCCAACGTCCTGACTTTC. Amino acid sequence: CASRTTGLHSGANVLTF.

This chain links TRBV6-1 with TRBJ1-2; D is unresolved. The CDR3 contains 15 residues. V was cut by 6 bases and J by 4 bases, with 18 bases left in between. CDR1 and CDR2 (germline): MNHNS, SASEGT. This CDR3 is CASSPEGAFFYGYTF. The DNA for the CDR3 is TGTGCCAGCAGCCCCGAGGGAGCCTTTTTCTATGGCTACACCTTC.

This rearrangement joins TRBV7-2 to TRBJ2-1, with 9 nucleotides matching TRBD1. The CDR3 consists of 16 residues. Germline trimming cut 0 bases from V and 5 bases from J; bases unmatched to any gene: 5. Germline loops: CDR1 SGHTA, CDR2 FQGNSA. The CDR3 DNA reads as TGTGCCAGCAGCTTAGCCACCGGGACAGGGAACAATGAGCAGTTCTTC. Translation: CASSLATGTGNNEQFF.

The chain combines TRBV5-1 with TRBJ2-1, with D maybe TRBD2 (6 bases). The CDR3 is 15 residues long. Trimming removed 1 base from V and 4 bases from J, with 12 bases in between. CDR1 is SGHRS, CDR2 YFSETQ, per germline. The CDR3 protein is CASSLLGAGYNEQFF. In nucleotides, the CDR3 is TGCGCCAGCAGCTTGCTGGGCGCGGGGTACAATGAGCAGTTCTTC.

This chain uses TRBV5-1 with TRBJ2-1, with TRBD1 as a possible D gene (6 bases). This CDR3 region has 15 residues. CDR1 and CDR2 from the germline V gene are SGHRS and YFSETQ. V was clipped by 5 bases and J by 1 base, with 13 bases between them. In DNA, the CDR3 is TGCGCCAGCAGTGTGGAAGGACAGTCCTACAATGAGCAGTTCTTC. Protein: CASSVEGQSYNEQFF.

This chain joins TRBV6-5 and TRBJ1-3, with a possible D match to TRBD1 (5 bases). CDR1 and CDR2 from the germline V gene are MNHEY and SVGAGI. The CDR3 has 16 residues. V gave up 0 bases and J gave up 4 bases, with 13 bases separating them. CDR3 residues: CASSYSGVQSGNTIYF. CDR3 nucleotides: TGTGCCAGCAGTTACTCAGGGGTACAGAGCGGAAACACCATATATTTT.

The chain has TRBV4-2 and TRBJ1-4; D is undetermined. CDR1 and CDR2 from the germline V gene are LGHNA and YNFKEQ. There are 17 residues in the CDR3. The germline V and J ends were trimmed by 0 bases and 6 bases, with 17 bases remaining between them. CDR3 residues: CASSQEARSHPDEKLFF. Here the CDR3 DNA reads TGTGCCAGCAGCCAAGAGGCGAGGTCTCATCCAGATGAAAAACTGTTTTTT.

The chain carries TRBV6-1 and TRBJ1-1; possible D gene TRBD1, 5 bases. CDR3 size: 13 residues. V was shortened by 7 bases and J by 0 bases, with 9 bases between the two germline ends. CDR1 MNHNS and CDR2 SASEGT come from the germline V gene. DNA of the CDR3: TGTGCCAGCACAGGGACTCTGAACACTGAAGCTTTCTTT. Translated: CASTGTLNTEAFF.

V usage is TRBV28 and J usage is TRBJ2-7, with 7 positions matching TRBD2. CDR3 size: 15 residues. V shed 2 bases, J shed 2 bases, and the junction held 6 bases outside the gene matches. From germline, CDR1 is MDHEN and CDR2 SYDVKM. The CDR3, as DNA: TGTGCCAGCAGTTTACATCGACTAGCCCCCTACGAGCAGTACGTC. This sequence encodes CASSLHRLAPYEQYV.

The V gene is TRBV2, the J gene TRBJ2-4; 7 bases match TRBD2. Unmatched junction bases numbered 17, after V lost 5 bases and J lost 7 bases. The CDR3 spans 17 residues. From germline, CDR1 is SNHLY and CDR2 FYNNEI. The CDR3 loop is CASSPPNRVQGGNIQYF. The CDR3 DNA reads as TGTGCCAGCAGTCCCCCCAATAGGGTCCAGGGAGGGAACATTCAGTACTTC.

The rearrangement joins TRBV5-1 to TRBJ2-1, with 10 bases fitting TRBD1. Germline trimming cut 3 bases from V and 8 bases from J; bases unmatched to any gene: 8. Germline CDR1 is SGHRS and CDR2 is YFSETQ. CDR3 length: 15 residues. The CDR3 spells CASSYPGTGDHEQFF. The DNA for the CDR3 is TGCGCCAGCAGCTACCCCGGGACAGGGGACCATGAGCAGTTCTTC.

The rearrangement uses TRBV19 and TRBJ1-1; D uncertain. The germline V gene encodes CDR1 LNHDA and CDR2 SQIVND (reference sequence). The CDR3 spans 14 residues. The V end was cut by 5 bases, the J end by 1 base, with 11 bases between. The CDR3: CASSPQTGNTEAFF. CDR3 coding DNA: TGTGCCAGTAGTCCTCAGACGGGGAACACTGAAGCTTTCTTT. Together with reference TRBV19 and TRBJ1-1, the CDR3 gives the full variable domain: DGGITQSPKYLFRKEGQNVTLSCEQNLNHDAMYWYRQDPGQGLRLIYYSQIVNDFQKGDIAEGYSVSREKKESFPLTVTSAQKNPTAFYLCASSPQTGNTEAFFGQGTRLTVV.

The rearrangement links TRBV7-2 to TRBJ1-5; 7 bases map to TRBD1. With 1 base clipped from V and 3 bases from J, the junction kept 3 bases outside the gene matches. The CDR3 is 15 amino acids. Germline values: CDR1 SGHTA, CDR2 FQGNSA. The CDR3 loop reads CASSLVDRYNQPQHF. CDR3 in DNA: TGTGCCAGCAGCTTAGTGGACAGGTACAATCAGCCCCAGCATTTT.

The rearrangement joins TRBV11-2 to TRBJ2-3, with D perhaps matching TRBD1 (5 bases). The CDR3 contains 14 residues. Germline V gene data show CDR1 as SGHAT and CDR2 as FQNNGV. V was clipped by 5 bases and J by 1 base, with 10 bases between them. This CDR3 is CASSPGWRTDTQYF. Here the CDR3 DNA reads TGTGCCAGCAGCCCAGGGTGGCGCACAGATACGCAGTATTTT.

This clone showed up just once. The chain recombines TRBV5-4 with TRBJ2-7; TRBD1 matches 7 bases. Germline CDR1 reads SGHNT; CDR2 reads YYREEE (reference sequence). This CDR3 has 14 residues. V lost 4 bases and J lost 4; bases outside the gene matches: 8. In DNA, the CDR3 is TGTGCCAGCAGCCCGACAGGGCGCGGGTACGAGCAGTACTTC. Its translation is CASSPTGRGYEQYF.